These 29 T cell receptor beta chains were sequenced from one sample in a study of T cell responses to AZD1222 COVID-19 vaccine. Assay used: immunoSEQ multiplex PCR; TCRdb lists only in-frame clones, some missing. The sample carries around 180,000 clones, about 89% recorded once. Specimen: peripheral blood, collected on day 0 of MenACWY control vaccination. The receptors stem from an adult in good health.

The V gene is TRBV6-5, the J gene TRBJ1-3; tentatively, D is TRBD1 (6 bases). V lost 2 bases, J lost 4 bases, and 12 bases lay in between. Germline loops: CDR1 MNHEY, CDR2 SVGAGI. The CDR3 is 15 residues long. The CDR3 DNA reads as TGTGCCAGCAGTTACGCCCCAGGGGCAGGAAACACCATATATTTT. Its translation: CASSYAPGAGNTIYF.

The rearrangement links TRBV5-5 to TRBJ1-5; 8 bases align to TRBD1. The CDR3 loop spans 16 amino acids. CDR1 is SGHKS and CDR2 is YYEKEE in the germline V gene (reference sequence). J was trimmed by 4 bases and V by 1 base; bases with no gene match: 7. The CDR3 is CASSLFGTGRNQPQHF. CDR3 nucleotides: TGTGCCAGCAGCTTGTTCGGGACAGGCCGAAATCAGCCCCAGCATTTT.

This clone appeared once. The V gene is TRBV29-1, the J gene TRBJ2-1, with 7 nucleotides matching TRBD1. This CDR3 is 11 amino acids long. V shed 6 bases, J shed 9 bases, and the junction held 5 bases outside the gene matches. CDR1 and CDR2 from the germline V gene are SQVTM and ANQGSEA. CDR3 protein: CSVGQEAEQFF. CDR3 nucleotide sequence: TGCAGCGTCGGACAGGAGGCTGAGCAGTTCTTC.

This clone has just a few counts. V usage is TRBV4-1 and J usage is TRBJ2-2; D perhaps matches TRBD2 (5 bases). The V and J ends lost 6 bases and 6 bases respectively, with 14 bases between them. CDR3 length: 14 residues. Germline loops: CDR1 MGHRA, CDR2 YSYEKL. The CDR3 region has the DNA TGCGCCAGCAGTCATGTCGTCGGGGCCGGGGAGCTGTTTTTT. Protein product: CASSHVVGAGELFF.

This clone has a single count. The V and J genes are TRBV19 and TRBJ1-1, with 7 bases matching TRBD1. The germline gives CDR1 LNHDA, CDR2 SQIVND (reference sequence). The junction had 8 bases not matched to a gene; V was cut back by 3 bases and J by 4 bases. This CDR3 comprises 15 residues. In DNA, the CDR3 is TGTGCCAGTAGTATGCCATCCGCAGGGGGCACTGAAGCTTTCTTT. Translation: CASSMPSAGGTEAFF.

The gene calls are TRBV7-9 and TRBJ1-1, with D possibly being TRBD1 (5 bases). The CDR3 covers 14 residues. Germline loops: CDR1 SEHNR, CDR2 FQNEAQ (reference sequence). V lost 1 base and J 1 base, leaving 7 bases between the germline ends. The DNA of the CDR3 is TGTGCCAGCAGCTTAGTTGGGGGGAACACTGAAGCTTTCTTT. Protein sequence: CASSLVGGNTEAFF.

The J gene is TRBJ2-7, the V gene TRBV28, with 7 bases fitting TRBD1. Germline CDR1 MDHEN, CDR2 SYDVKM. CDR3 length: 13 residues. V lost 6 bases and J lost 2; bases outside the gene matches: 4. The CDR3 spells CASRIDRAYEQYF. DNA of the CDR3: TGTGCCAGCAGAATAGACAGGGCCTACGAGCAGTACTTC.

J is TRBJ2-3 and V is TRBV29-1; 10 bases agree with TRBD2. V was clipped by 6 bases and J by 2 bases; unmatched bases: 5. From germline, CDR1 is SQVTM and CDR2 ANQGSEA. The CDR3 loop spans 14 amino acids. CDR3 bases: TGCAGCGTATCTAGCGGGGGAGTCACAGATACGCAGTATTTT. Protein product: CSVSSGGVTDTQYF.

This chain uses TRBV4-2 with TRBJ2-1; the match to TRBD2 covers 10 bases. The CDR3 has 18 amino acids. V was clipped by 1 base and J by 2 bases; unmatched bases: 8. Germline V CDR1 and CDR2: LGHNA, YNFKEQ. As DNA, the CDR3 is TGTGCCAGCAGCCAAGCCGCCAGCGGGGGGGGAGCCTACAATGAGCAGTTCTTC. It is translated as CASSQAASGGGAYNEQFF.

CDR3 residues: CASSESTQVKYF. The DNA of the CDR3 is TGCGCCAGCAGTGAGTCGACACAGGTGAAATATTTT. The rearrangement links TRBV10-2 to TRBJ1-3, with TRBD1 as a possible D gene (5 bases). Trimming removed 0 bases at V and 15 bases at J, with 12 bases between. The CDR3 extends over 12 amino acids. The germline V gene has CDR1 WSHSY and CDR2 SAAADI.

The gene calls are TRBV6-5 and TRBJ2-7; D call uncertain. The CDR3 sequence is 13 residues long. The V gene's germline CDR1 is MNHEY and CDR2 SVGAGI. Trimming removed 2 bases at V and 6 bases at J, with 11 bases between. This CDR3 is CASSYASLTEQYF. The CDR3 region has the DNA TGTGCCAGCAGTTACGCCAGTTTAACCGAGCAGTACTTC.

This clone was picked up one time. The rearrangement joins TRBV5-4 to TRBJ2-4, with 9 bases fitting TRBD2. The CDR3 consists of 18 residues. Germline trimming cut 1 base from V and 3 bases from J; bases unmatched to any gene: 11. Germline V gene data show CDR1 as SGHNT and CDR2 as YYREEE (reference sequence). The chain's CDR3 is CASSLSGTSPSGKNIQYF. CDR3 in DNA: TGTGCCAGCAGCTTGTCCGGGACTAGCCCTTCAGGCAAAAACATTCAGTACTTC.

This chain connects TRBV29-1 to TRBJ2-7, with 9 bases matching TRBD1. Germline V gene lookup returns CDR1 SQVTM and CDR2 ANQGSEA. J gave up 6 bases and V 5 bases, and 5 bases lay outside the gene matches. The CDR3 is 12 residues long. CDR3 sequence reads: CSVRDRVGEQYF. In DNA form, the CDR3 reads TGCAGCGTTAGGGACAGGGTTGGCGAGCAGTACTTC.

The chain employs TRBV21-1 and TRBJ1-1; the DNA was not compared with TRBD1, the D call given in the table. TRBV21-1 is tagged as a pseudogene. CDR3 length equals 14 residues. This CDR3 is CASRAGQGIFEAFF. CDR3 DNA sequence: TGTGCCAGCCGGGCAGGACAGGGGATCTTTGAAGCTTTCTTT.

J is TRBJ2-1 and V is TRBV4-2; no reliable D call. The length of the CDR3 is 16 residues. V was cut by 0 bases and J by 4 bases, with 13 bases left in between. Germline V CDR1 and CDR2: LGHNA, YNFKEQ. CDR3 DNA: TGTGCCAGCAGCCAAGATCTCACGGAAGCATACAATGAGCAGTTCTTC. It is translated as CASSQDLTEAYNEQFF.

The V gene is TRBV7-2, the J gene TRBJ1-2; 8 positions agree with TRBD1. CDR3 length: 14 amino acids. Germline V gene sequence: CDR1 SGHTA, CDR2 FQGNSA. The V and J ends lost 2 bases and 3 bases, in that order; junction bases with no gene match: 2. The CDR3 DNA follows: TGTGCCAGCAGCTTACAGGGGGCGGACTATGGCTACACCTTC. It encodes CASSLQGADYGYTF.

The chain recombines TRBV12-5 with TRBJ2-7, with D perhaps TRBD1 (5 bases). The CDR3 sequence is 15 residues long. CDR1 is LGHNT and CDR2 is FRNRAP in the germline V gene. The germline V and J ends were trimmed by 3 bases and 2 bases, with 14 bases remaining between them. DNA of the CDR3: TGTGCTAGTGGTTTACCAACAGGCCTGACCTACGAGCAGTACTTC. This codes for CASGLPTGLTYEQYF. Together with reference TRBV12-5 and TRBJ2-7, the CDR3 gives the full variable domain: DARVTQTPRHKVTEMGQEVTMRCQPILGHNTVFWYRQTMMQGLELLAYFRNRAPLDDSGMPKDRFSAEMPDATLATLKIQPSEPRDSAVYFCASGLPTGLTYEQYFGPGTRLTVT.

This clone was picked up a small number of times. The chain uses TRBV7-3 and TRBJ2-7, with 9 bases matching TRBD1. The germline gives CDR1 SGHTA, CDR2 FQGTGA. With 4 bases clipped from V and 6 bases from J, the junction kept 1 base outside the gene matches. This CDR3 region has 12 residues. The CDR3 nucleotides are TGTGCCAGCAGCTCGACAGGGGGCGAGCAGTACTTC. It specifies CASSSTGGEQYF.

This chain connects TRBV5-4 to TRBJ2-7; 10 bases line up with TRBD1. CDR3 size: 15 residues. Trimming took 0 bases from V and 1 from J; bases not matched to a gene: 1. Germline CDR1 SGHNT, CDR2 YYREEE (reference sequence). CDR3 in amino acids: CASSLGDRGSYEQYF. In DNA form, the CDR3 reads TGTGCCAGCAGCTTGGGGGACAGGGGATCCTACGAGCAGTACTTC.

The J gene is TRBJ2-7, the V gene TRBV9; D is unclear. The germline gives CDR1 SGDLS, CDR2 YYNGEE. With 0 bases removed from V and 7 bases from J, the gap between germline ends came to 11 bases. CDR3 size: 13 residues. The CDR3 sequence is CASSVEVVGEQYF. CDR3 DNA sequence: TGTGCCAGCAGCGTAGAGGTAGTGGGGGAGCAGTACTTC.

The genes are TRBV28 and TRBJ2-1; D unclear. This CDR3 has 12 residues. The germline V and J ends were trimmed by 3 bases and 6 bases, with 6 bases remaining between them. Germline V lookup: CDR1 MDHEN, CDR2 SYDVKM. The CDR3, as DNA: TGTGCCAGCAGTTTTAGGGTCAATGAGCAGTTCTTC. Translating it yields CASSFRVNEQFF.

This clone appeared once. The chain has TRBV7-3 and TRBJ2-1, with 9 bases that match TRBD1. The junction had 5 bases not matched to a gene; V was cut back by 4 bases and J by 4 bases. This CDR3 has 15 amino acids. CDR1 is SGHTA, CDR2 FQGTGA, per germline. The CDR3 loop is CASSSSGTGYNEQFF. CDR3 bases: TGTGCCAGCAGCTCATCCGGGACAGGGTACAATGAGCAGTTCTTC.

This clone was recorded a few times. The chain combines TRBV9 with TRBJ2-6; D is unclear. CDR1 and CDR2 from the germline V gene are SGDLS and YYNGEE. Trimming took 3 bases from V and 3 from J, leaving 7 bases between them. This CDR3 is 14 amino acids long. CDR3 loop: CASSGDGGANVLTF. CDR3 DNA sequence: TGTGCCAGCAGCGGCGATGGTGGGGCCAACGTCCTGACTTTC.

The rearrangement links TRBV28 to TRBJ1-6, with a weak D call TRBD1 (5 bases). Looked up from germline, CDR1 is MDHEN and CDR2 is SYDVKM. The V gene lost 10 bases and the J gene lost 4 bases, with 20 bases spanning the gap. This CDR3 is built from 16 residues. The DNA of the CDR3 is TGTGCCACCGACGGCCCCACGCGGGGGTATAATTCACCCCTCCACTTT. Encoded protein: CATDGPTRGYNSPLHF.

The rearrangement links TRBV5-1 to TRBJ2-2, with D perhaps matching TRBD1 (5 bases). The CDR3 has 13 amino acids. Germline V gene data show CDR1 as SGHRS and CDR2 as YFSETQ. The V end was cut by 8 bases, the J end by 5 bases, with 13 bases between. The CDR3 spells CASPDISTGELFF. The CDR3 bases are TGCGCCAGTCCGGACATCTCTACCGGGGAGCTGTTTTTT.

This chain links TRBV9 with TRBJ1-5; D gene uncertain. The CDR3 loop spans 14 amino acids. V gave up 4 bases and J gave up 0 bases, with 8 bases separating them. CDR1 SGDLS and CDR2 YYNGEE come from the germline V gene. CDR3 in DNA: TGTGCCAGCAGCCTAGGGCATAGCAATCAGCCCCAGCATTTT. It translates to CASSLGHSNQPQHF.

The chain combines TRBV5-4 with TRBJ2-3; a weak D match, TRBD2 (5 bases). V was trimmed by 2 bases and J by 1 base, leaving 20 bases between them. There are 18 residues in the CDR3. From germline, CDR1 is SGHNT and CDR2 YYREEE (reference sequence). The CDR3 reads CASSLGQAGGQRTDTQYF. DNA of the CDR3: TGTGCCAGCAGCTTAGGGCAGGCCGGAGGCCAGCGCACAGATACGCAGTATTTT.

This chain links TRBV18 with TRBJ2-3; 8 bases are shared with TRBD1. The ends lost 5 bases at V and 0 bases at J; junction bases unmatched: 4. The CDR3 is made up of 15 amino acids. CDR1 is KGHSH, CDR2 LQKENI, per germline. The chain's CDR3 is CASSSRDRSTDTQYF. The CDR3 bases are TGTGCCAGCTCATCCCGGGACAGGAGCACAGATACGCAGTATTTT.

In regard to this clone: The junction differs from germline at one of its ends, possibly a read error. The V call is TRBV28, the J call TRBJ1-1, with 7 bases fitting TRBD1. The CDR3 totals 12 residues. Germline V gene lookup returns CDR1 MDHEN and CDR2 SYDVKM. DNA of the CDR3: TGTGCCAGCAGTGCCTCCCGAAAAGACAGGGCTTTT. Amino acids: CASSASRKDRAF. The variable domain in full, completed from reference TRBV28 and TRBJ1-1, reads DVKVTQSSRYLVKRTGEKVFLECVQDMDHENMFWYRQDPGLGLRLIYFSYDVKMKEKGDIPEGYSVSREKKERFSLILESASTNQTSMYLCASSASRKDRAFGQGTRLTVV.